A selection of T cell receptor beta chains follows, all from one sample in a study of T cells in Graves' hyperthyroidism and ophthalmopathy. A single record per CDR3 protein comes from TCRdb applying MiXCR to the multiplex PCR reads. The profile shows about 290,000 distinct CDR3 sequences, 10% to 15% of them singletons. Input material: blood. These receptors were taken from a woman younger than 45 with Graves' hyperthyroidism that later progressed to Graves' ophthalmopathy. CDR3s include the opening cysteine and the closing phenylalanine or tryptophan. D genes are given only for firm matches. Size tells how often a clone was seen (once, few, many) or the class of an expanded clone, and some rows leave it out.

CASSLSGPNTEAFF TGTGCCAGCAGTTTATCGGGGCCGAACACTGAAGCTTTCTTT TRBV12-3/TRBV12-4 . many 14 TRBJ1-1
CASSLPGQGQETQYF TGTGCCAGCAGCTTACCGGGACAGGGCCAAGAGACCCAGTACTTC TRBV7-9 TRBD1 many 15 TRBJ2-5
CASSLGSSMTEAFF TGTGCCAGCAGCCTGGGCTCCTCGATGACTGAAGCTTTCTTT TRBV3-1 . . 14 TRBJ1-1
CASSTRLAENQETQYF TGTGCCAGCAGTACCCGACTAGCGGAGAACCAAGAGACCCAGTACTTC TRBV6-1 TRBD2 . 16 TRBJ2-5
CSATRSFWFNGNYGYTF TGCAGTGCAACTAGGTCCTTTTGGTTTAACGGTAACTATGGCTACACCTTC TRBV20-1 . . 17 TRBJ1-2
CSAVTGTPETQYF TGCAGTGCTGTCACCGGGACCCCAGAGACCCAGTACTTC TRBV20-1 . many 13 TRBJ2-5
CASSIEYSFNSPLHF TGTGCCAGTAGTATAGAATACAGCTTTAATTCACCCCTCCACTTT TRBV19 . . 15 TRBJ1-6
CSAPGVGAEQFF TGCAGTGCCCCAGGGGTAGGAGCTGAGCAGTTCTTC TRBV20-1 . many 12 TRBJ2-1
CASSHPGHDYNEQFF TGCGCCAGCAGCCACCCGGGACACGACTACAATGAGCAGTTCTTC TRBV4-3 . . 15 TRBJ2-1
CSASTGGDEKLFF TGCAGTGCTTCTACAGGGGGAGATGAAAAACTGTTTTTT TRBV20-1 TRBD1 few 13 TRBJ1-4
CASSSARAGWVTGELFF TGTGCCAGCAGCTCAGCTCGGGCAGGGTGGGTCACCGGGGAGCTGTTTTTT TRBV5-4 . few 17 TRBJ2-2
CSARVAGFTDTQYF TGCAGTGCTAGAGTAGCGGGATTCACAGATACGCAGTATTTT TRBV20-1 TRBD2 few 14 TRBJ2-3
CASSYLLGTKNYEQYF TGTGCCAGCAGTTACCTTTTAGGGACGAAAAACTACGAGCAGTACTTC TRBV6-5 . many 16 TRBJ2-7
CASSILALGTYNEQFF TGTGCCAGCAGTATACTAGCACTGGGGACATACAATGAGCAGTTCTTC TRBV27 . many 16 TRBJ2-1
CASRTRRRPQETQYF TGTGCCAGCAGAACCCGGAGGAGACCCCAAGAGACCCAGTACTTC TRBV6-2/TRBV6-3 . . 15 TRBJ2-5
CASTLDRATGGNTIYF TGTGCCAGCACCCTGGACAGGGCAACGGGGGGAAACACCATATATTTT TRBV2 TRBD1 . 16 TRBJ1-3
CASTSEQIGTKNIQYF TGTGCCAGCACCTCTGAACAGATTGGGACCAAAAACATTCAGTACTTC TRBV4-2 . few 16 TRBJ2-4
CASSAETSEQYF TGTGCCAGCAGTGCGGAGACTAGCGAGCAGTACTTC TRBV12-3/TRBV12-4 . many 12 TRBJ2-7
CASRGQGNQPQHF TGTGCCAGCAGGGGACAGGGCAATCAGCCCCAGCATTTT TRBV7-2 TRBD1 many 13 TRBJ1-5
CASSPEGLAGTGELFF TGCGCCAGCAGCCCGGAAGGGCTAGCGGGCACCGGGGAGCTGTTTTTT TRBV5-1 TRBD2 many 16 TRBJ2-2
CASSLGRPQFF TGTGCCAGCAGTTTGGGACGGCCGCAGTTCTTC TRBV28 . many 11 TRBJ2-1
CASWTSGIYEQYF TGTGCCAGCTGGACTAGCGGAATCTACGAGCAGTACTTC TRBV6-1 TRBD2 many 13 TRBJ2-7
CASSQAGGAETQCF TGTGCCAGCAGCCAAGCAGGGGGCGCGGAGACCCAGTGCTTC TRBV3-1 TRBD1 . 14 TRBJ2-5
CASSYSIYRLSYEQYF TGTGCCAGCAGTTACTCGATTTATAGGTTGTCCTACGAGCAGTACTTC TRBV6-5 . many 16 TRBJ2-7
CASSDPFRLAEQETQYF TGTGCCAGCAGCGACCCCTTTAGACTAGCGGAACAAGAGACCCAGTACTTC TRBV6-2/TRBV6-3 TRBD2 few 17 TRBJ2-5
CASSHTQVQNTGELFF TGTGCCAGCAGCCATACACAGGTCCAAAACACCGGGGAGCTGTTTTTT TRBV3-1 . many 16 TRBJ2-2
CASSLSGGAGNHYEQYF TGTGCCAGCAGTTTATCGGGGGGAGCGGGGAATCACTACGAGCAGTACTTC TRBV28 TRBD2 many 17 TRBJ2-7
CASSLTSGSVYNEQFF TGTGCCAGCAGCCTGACTAGCGGGAGTGTCTACAATGAGCAGTTCTTC TRBV11-3 TRBD2 . 16 TRBJ2-1
CASEAGAHTIYF TGTGCCAGCGAGGCAGGGGCCCACACCATATATTTT TRBV28 . many 12 TRBJ1-3
CASSQMFGRSNEQFF TGTGCCAGCAGCCAGATGTTCGGGAGGTCGAATGAGCAGTTCTTC TRBV3-1 TRBD2 many 15 TRBJ2-1
CASSFREGLGAQHF TGTGCCAGCAGTTTCCGAGAGGGCCTCGGGGCCCAGCATTTT TRBV28 . many 14 TRBJ1-5
CASSYFQAASGNTIYF TGTGCCAGCAGTTATTTTCAGGCCGCCTCTGGAAACACCATATATTTT TRBV6-2/TRBV6-3 . few 16 TRBJ1-3
CASSSGSVVPGELFF TGTGCCAGCAGTTCCGGTTCAGTGGTACCCGGGGAGCTGTTTTTT TRBV6-1 . many 15 TRBJ2-2